This T cell receptor beta chain stems from a study of shared clonotypes between healthy human individuals. The sorted-subset replicate PCRs were given about 210 ng DNA, which is about 29,000 T cell genomes. Sequenced by immunoSEQ multiplex PCR; TCRdb stores in-frame clones only, minus some. Among about 550,000 clones listed, roughly 95% were seen once. Naive CD8 isolation took CD45RO-negative cells positively selected for CCR7 and excluded terminally differentiated effector memory CD45RA+ cells. This receptor was identified in a woman in her 30s in good health. Material for sequencing was naive CD8+ T cells sorted from blood.

CDR3 in amino acids: CASSLGGHPPGEQYF. For the CDR3, the DNA is TGTGCCAGCAGCTTGGGGGGACATCCACCGGGGGAGCAGTACTTC. V gene TRBV5-6 combines with J gene TRBJ2-7, with D perhaps matching TRBD1 (6 bases). CDR3 length: 15 amino acids. Germline assignment: CDR1 SGHDT and CDR2 YYEEEE. Trimming stripped 0 bases from V and 7 bases from J, with 17 bases between.